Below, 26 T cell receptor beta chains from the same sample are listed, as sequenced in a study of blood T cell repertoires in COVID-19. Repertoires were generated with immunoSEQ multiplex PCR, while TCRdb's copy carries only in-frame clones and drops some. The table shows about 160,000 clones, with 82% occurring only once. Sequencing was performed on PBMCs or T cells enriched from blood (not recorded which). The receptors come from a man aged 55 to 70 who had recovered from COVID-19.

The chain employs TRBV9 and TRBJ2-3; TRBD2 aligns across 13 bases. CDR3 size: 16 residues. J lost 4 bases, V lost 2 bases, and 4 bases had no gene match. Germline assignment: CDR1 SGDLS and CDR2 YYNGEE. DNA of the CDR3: TGTGCCAGCAGCGTGGGACTAGCGGGAAGGGCAGATACGCAGTATTTT. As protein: CASSVGLAGRADTQYF.

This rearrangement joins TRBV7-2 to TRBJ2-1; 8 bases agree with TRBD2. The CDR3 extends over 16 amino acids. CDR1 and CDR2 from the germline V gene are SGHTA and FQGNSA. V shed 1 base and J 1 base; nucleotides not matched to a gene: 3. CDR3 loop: CASSLGPGGSYNEQFF. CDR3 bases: TGTGCCAGCAGCTTAGGTCCGGGAGGGTCCTACAATGAGCAGTTCTTC.

The CDR3 sequence: CSAGTVTVGGYTF. In DNA form, the CDR3 reads TGCAGCGCTGGGACAGTGACAGTTGGAGGCTACACCTTC. V and J are TRBV29-1 and TRBJ1-2, with TRBD1 matching 7 bases. This CDR3 is built from 13 residues. V shed 7 bases and J 8 bases; nucleotides not matched to a gene: 13. The germline CDR1 and CDR2 sequences are SQVTM and ANQGSEA.

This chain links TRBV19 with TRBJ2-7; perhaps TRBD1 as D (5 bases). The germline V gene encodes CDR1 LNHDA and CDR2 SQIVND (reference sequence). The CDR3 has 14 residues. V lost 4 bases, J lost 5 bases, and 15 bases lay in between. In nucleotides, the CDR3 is TGTGCCAGTAGTACACAGGTGTCGACCAACGAGCAGTACTTC. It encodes CASSTQVSTNEQYF.

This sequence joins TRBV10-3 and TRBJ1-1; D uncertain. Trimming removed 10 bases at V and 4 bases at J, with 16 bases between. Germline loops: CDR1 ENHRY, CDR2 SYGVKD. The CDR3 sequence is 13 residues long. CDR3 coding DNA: TGTGCCACCCACGACACGGCTGGCACTGAAGCTTTCTTT. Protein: CATHDTAGTEAFF.

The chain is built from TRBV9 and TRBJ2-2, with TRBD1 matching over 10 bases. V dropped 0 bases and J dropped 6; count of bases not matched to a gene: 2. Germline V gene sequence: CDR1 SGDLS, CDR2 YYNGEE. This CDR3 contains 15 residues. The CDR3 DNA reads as TGTGCCAGCAGCGTAGGGGACAGGGGTGCCGGGGAGCTGTTTTTT. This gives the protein CASSVGDRGAGELFF.

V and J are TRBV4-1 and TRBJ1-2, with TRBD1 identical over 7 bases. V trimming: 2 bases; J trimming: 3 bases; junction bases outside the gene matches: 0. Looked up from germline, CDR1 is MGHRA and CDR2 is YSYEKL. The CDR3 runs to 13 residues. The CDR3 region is CASSQQGDYGYTF. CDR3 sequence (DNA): TGCGCCAGCAGCCAACAGGGGGACTATGGCTACACCTTC.

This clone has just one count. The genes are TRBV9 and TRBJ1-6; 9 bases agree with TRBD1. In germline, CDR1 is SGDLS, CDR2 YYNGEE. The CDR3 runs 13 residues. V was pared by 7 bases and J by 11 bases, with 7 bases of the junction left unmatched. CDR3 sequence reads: CASHPGQGTPLHF. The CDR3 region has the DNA TGTGCCAGCCACCCGGGACAGGGAACACCCCTCCACTTT.

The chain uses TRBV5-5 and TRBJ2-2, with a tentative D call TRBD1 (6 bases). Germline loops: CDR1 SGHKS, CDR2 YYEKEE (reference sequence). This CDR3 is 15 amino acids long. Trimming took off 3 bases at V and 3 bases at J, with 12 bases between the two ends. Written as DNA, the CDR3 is TGTGCCAGCAGCTCCATACAGGGTTACACCGGGGAGCTGTTTTTT. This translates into CASSSIQGYTGELFF. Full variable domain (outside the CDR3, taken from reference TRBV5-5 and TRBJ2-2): DAGVTQSPTHLIKTRGQQVTLRCSPISGHKSVSWYQQVLGQGPQFIFQYYEKEERGRGNFPDRFSARQFPNYSSELNVNALLLGDSALYLCASSSIQGYTGELFFGEGSRLTVL.

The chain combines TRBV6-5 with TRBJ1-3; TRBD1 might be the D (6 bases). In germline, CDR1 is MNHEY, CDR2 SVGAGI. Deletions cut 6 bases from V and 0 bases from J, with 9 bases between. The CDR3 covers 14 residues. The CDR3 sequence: CASRRGSSGNTIYF. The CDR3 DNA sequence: TGTGCCAGCAGGAGGGGGAGCTCTGGAAACACCATATATTTT.

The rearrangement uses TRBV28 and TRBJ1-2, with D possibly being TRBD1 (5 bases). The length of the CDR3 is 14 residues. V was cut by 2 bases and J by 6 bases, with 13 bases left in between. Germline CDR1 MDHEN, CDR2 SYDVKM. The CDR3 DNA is TGTGCCAGCAGTTTAAGTCAGGGAAGGGATGGCTACACCTTC. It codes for CASSLSQGRDGYTF.

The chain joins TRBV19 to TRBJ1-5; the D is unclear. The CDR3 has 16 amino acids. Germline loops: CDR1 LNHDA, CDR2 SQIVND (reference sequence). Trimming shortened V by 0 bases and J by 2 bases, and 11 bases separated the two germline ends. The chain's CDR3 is CASSIEEEYGNQPQHF. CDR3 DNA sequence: TGTGCCAGTAGTATAGAGGAGGAATATGGCAATCAGCCCCAGCATTTT.

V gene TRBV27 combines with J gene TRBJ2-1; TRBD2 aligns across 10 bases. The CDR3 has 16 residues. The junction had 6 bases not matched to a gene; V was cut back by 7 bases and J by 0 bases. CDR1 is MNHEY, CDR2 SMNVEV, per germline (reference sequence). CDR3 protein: CASTLLAGSSYNEQFF. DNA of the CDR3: TGTGCCAGCACCTTACTAGCGGGGAGCTCCTACAATGAGCAGTTCTTC.

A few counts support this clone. This CDR3 reads CASTLSGGDGYTF. The CDR3, as DNA: TGTGCCAGCACTCTCTCCGGGGGTGATGGCTACACCTTC. The genes are TRBV2 and TRBJ1-2; maybe TRBD1 (5 bases). V shed 7 bases and J shed 6 bases, with 15 bases lying between them. Germline V gene sequence: CDR1 SNHLY, CDR2 FYNNEI. The CDR3 runs 13 residues. The whole variable domain, remainder taken from reference TRBV2 and TRBJ1-2, is EPEVTQTPSHQVTQMGQEVILRCVPISNHLYFYWYRQILGQKVEFLVSFYNNEISEKSEIFDDQFSVERPDGSNFTLKIRSTKLEDSAMYFCASTLSGGDGYTFGSGTRLTVV.

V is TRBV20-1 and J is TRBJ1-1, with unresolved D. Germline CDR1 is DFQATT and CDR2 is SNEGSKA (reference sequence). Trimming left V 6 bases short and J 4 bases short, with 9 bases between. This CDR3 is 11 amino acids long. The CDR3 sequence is CSAPTGTEAFF. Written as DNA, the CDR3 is TGCAGTGCCCCGACGGGCACTGAAGCTTTCTTT.

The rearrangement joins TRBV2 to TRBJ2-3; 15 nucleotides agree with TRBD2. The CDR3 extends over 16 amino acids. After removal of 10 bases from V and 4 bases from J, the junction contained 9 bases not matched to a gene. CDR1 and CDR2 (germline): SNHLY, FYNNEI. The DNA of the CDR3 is TGTGCCACCCAAGGACTAGCGGGAGGGGTCGCAGATACGCAGTATTTT. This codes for CATQGLAGGVADTQYF.

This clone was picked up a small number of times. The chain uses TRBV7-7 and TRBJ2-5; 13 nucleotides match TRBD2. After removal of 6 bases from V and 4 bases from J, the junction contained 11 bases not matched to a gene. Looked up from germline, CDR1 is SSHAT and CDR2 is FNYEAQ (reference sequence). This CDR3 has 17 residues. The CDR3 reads CASSPGALAGGRETQYF. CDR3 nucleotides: TGTGCCAGCAGTCCTGGGGCACTAGCGGGGGGGCGAGAGACCCAGTACTTC.

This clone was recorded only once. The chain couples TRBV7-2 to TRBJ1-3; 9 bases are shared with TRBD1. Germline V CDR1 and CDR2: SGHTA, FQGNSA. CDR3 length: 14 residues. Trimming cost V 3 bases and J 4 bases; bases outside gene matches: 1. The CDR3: CASSFGTGGNTIYF. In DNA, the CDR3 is TGTGCCAGCAGCTTTGGGACAGGGGGAAACACCATATATTTT.

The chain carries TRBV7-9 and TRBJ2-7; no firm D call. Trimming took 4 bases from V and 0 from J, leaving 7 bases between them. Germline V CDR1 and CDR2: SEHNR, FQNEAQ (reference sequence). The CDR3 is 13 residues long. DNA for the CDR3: TGTGCCAGCAGCTCGGTAAGCTCCTACGAGCAGTACTTC. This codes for CASSSVSSYEQYF.

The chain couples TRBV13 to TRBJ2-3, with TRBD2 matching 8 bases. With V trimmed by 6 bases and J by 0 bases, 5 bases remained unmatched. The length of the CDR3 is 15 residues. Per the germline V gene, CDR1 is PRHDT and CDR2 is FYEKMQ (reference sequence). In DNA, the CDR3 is TGTGCCAGCAGTTTTAGCGGGATAAGCACAGATACGCAGTATTTT. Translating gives CASSFSGISTDTQYF.

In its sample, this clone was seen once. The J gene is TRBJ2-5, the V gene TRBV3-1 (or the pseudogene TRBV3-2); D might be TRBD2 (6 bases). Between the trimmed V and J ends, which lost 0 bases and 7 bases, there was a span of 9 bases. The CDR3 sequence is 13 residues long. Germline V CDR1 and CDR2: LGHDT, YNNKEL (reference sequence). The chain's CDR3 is CASSQDIGGTQYF. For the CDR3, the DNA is TGTGCCAGCAGCCAAGATATCGGGGGGACCCAGTACTTC.

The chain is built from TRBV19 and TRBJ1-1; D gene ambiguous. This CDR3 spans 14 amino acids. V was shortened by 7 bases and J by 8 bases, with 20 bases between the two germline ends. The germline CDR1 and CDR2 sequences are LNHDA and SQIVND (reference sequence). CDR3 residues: CASTPSGFGWEAFF. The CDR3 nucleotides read TGTGCCAGTACCCCCAGCGGGTTCGGCTGGGAAGCTTTCTTT.

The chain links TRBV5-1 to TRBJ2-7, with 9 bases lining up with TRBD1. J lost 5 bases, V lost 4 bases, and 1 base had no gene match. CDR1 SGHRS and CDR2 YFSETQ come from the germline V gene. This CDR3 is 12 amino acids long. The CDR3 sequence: CASSRTGDEQYF. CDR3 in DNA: TGCGCCAGCAGCCGGACAGGGGACGAGCAGTACTTC.

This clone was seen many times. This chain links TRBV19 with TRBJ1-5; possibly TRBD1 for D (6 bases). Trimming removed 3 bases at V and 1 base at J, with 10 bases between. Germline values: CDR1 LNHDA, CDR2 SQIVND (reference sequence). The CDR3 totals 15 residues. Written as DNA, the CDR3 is TGTGCCAGTAGTATCAGGGGATGGAGCAATCAGCCCCAGCATTTT. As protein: CASSIRGWSNQPQHF.

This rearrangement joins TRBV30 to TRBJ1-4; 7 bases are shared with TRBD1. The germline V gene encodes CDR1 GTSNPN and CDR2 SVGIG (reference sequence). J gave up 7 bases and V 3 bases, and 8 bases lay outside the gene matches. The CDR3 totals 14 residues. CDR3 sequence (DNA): TGTGCCTGGAGCGGTGACAGGGATTCTGAAAAACTGTTTTTT. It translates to CAWSGDRDSEKLFF.

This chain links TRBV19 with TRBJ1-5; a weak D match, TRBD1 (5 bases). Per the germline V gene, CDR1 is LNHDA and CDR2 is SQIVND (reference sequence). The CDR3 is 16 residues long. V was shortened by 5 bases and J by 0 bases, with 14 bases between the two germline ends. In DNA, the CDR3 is TGTGCCAGTAGTCCCCGGGGGGGGTATAGCAATCAGCCCCAGCATTTT. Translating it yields CASSPRGGYSNQPQHF.